The next 11 T cell receptor beta chains were all read from a single sample in a study of CD8+CD57+ T cells in acquired aplastic anemia. The template for TCR beta VDJ and CDR3 sequence profiling was genomic DNA. TCRdb re-called the reads through MiXCR, storing one row per CDR3 protein. Of hundreds of thousands of distinct CDR3 sequences listed, around 32% are singletons. Previously, flow cytometry had revealed CD8+CD57+ cell expansion in the patients chosen for sequencing. The specimen was sorted CD4+, CD8+, or CD8+CD57+ T cells (not recorded which) from PBMCs. The receptors come from a human donor with aplastic anemia.

The chain uses TRBV4-3 and TRBJ2-1; the D gene is possibly TRBD1 (5 bases). Germline values: CDR1 LGHNA, CDR2 YSLEER. The CDR3 is 14 amino acids. The ends were cut back, 1 base at V and 4 bases at J, with 8 bases in the middle. The CDR3 loop reads CASSQVGAYNEQFF. CDR3 bases: TGCGCCAGCAGCCAAGTTGGGGCATACAATGAGCAGTTCTTC.

The rearrangement uses TRBV2 and TRBJ2-5, with TRBD2 identical over 12 bases. The V gene's germline CDR1 is SNHLY and CDR2 FYNNEI. The CDR3 spans 18 residues. Trimming took 5 bases from V and 3 from J; bases not matched to a gene: 13. The CDR3: CASSPKGPSGGEKETQYF. CDR3 coding DNA: TGTGCCAGCAGTCCTAAAGGGCCTAGCGGGGGGGAAAAAGAGACCCAGTACTTC.

The rearrangement links TRBV12-3 or TRBV12-4 to TRBJ2-6; 8 bases agree with TRBD2. V dropped 9 bases and J dropped 2; count of bases not matched to a gene: 3. The CDR3 spans 14 residues. This CDR3 is CASEAGAGANVLTF. CDR3 DNA sequence: TGTGCCAGTGAAGCGGGAGCTGGGGCCAACGTCCTGACTTTC.

The chain links TRBV25-1 to TRBJ2-5; weak D call: TRBD1 (6 bases). Germline CDR1 MGHDK, CDR2 SYGVNS. The CDR3 contains 12 residues. V was clipped by 5 bases and J by 6 bases, with 10 bases between them. The DNA of the CDR3 is TGTGCCAGCAGTTCACAGGGAAAGACCCAGTACTTC. Translating it yields CASSSQGKTQYF. Together with reference TRBV25-1 and TRBJ2-5, the CDR3 gives the full variable domain: EADIYQTPRYLVIGTGKKITLECSQTMGHDKMYWYQQDPGMELHLIHYSYGVNSTEKGDLSSESTVSRIRTEHFPLTLESARPSHTSQYLCASSSQGKTQYFGPGTRLLVL.

This sequence joins TRBV2 and TRBJ1-1; D remains ambiguous. Germline V gene sequence: CDR1 SNHLY, CDR2 FYNNEI. The CDR3 loop spans 14 amino acids. Trimming left V 4 bases short and J 2 bases short, with 11 bases between. The CDR3 reads CASSAQSANTEAFF. CDR3 DNA: TGTGCCAGCAGTGCCCAGAGTGCTAACACTGAAGCTTTCTTT.

A few counts support this clonotype. The CDR3 sequence is CASSFTGTGSYEQYF. DNA for the CDR3: TGTGCCAGCAGCTTTACCGGGACAGGGAGCTACGAGCAGTACTTC. J is TRBJ2-7 and V is TRBV7-2, with 9 bases identical to TRBD1. Germline values: CDR1 SGHTA, CDR2 FQGNSA. V was pared by 3 bases and J by 3 bases, with 6 bases of the junction left unmatched. This CDR3 contains 15 residues.

This clonotype was recorded a few times. The chain employs TRBV7-3 and TRBJ2-1; 8 positions agree with TRBD2. There are 15 residues in the CDR3. Looked up from germline, CDR1 is SGHTA and CDR2 is FQGTGA. V lost 2 bases and J lost 8; bases outside the gene matches: 8. CDR3 nucleotide sequence: TGTGCCAGCAGCTTAGCCGGGGGGGCCGCGGATGAGCAGTTCTTC. This translates into CASSLAGGAADEQFF.

This sequence joins TRBV25-1 and TRBJ2-7, with a weak D call TRBD2 (5 bases). V lost 1 base and J lost 0, with 10 bases in between. CDR3 length: 15 amino acids. Per the germline V gene, CDR1 is MGHDK and CDR2 is SYGVNS. This CDR3 is CASSEFGGSSYEQYF. CDR3 coding DNA: TGTGCCAGCAGTGAATTTGGTGGGAGCTCCTACGAGCAGTACTTC.

The sample holds many counts of this clonotype. The V and J genes are TRBV25-1 and TRBJ2-3, with 8 bases matching TRBD2. Germline V gives CDR1 MGHDK, CDR2 SYGVNS. The CDR3 runs 12 residues. J was trimmed by 12 bases and V by 9 bases; bases with no gene match: 11. CDR3 DNA sequence: TGTGCCAGGTACAAGGGACTAGTGGGTCAGTATTTT. Protein product: CARYKGLVGQYF.

A note on this clonotype: Its ends do not fully match the called genes, so a read error is possible. The chain combines TRBV19 with TRBJ2-3, with 9 bases that match TRBD1. The germline V gene has CDR1 LNHDA and CDR2 SQIVND (reference sequence). This CDR3 region has 18 residues. This CDR3 reads CASSIDFMDRGVGDTRYF. CDR3 DNA: TGTGCCAGTAGTATAGATTTTATGGACAGGGGAGTAGGAGATACGCGGTATTTT. The entire variable domain, with the rest obtained from reference TRBV19 and TRBJ2-3, is as follows: DGGITQSPKYLFRKEGQNVTLSCEQNLNHDAMYWYRQDPGQGLRLIYYSQIVNDFQKGDIAEGYSVSREKKESFPLTVTSAQKNPTAFYLCASSIDFMDRGVGDTRYFGPGTRLTVL.

Note on this clonotype: One base away lies a much larger clone, so this may be a sequencing read error. DNA for the CDR3: TGTGCCAGCAGTTCTGGGGACAGGAGACACTATGGCTACACCTTC. This codes for CASSSGDRRHYGYTF. The chain carries TRBV12-3 or TRBV12-4 and TRBJ1-2, with TRBD1 matching over 8 bases. The V segment lost 4 bases and the J segment 3 bases; nucleotides outside the gene matches: 7. The length of the CDR3 is 15 residues.